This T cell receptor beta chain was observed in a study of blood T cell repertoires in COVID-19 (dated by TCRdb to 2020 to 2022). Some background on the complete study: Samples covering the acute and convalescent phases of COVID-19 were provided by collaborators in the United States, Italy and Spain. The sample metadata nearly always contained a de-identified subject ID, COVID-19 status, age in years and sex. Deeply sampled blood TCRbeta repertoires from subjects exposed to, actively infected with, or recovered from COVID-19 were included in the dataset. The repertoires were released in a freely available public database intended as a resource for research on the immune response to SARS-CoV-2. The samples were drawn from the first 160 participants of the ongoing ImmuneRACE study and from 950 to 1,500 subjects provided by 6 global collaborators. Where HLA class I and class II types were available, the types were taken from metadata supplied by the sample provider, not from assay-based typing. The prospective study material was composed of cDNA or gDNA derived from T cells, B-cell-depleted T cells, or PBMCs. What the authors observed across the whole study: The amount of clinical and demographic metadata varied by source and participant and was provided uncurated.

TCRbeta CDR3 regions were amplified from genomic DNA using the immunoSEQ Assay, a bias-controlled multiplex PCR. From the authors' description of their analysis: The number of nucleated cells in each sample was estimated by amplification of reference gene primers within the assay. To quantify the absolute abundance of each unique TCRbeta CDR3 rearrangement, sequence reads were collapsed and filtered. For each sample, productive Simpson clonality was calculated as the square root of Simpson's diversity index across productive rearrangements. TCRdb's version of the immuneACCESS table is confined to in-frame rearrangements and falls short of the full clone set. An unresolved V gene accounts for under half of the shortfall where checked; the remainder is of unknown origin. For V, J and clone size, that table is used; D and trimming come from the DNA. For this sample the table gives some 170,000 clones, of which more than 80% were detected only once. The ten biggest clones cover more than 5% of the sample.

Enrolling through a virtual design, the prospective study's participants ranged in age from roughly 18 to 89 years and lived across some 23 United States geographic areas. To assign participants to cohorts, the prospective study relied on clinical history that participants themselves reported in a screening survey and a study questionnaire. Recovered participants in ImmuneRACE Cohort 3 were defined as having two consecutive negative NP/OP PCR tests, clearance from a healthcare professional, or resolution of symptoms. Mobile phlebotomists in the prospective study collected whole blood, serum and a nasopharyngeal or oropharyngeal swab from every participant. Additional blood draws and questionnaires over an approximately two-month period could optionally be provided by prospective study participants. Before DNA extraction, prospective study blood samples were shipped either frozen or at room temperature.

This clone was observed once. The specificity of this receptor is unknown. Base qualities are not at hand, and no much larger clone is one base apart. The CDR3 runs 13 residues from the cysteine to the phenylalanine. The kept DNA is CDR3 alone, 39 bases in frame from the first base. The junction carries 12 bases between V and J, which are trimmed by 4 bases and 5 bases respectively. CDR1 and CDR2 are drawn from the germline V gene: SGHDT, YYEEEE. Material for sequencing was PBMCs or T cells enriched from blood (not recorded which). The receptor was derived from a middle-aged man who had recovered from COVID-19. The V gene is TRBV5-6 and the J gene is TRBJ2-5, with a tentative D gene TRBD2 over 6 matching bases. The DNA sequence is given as TGTGCCAGCAGCCAACGGGGGATGGAGACCCAGTACTTC. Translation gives CASSQRGMETQYF. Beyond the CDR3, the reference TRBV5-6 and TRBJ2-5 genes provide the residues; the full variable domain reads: DAGVTQSPTHLIKTRGQQVTLRCSPKSGHDTVSWYQQALGQGPQFIFQYYEEEERQRGNFPDRFSGHQFPNYSSELNVNALLLGDSALYLCASSQRGMETQYFGPGTRLLVL.